Below, 27 T cell receptor beta chains from the same sample are listed, as sequenced in a study of blood T cells in healthy people across ages. The use of a sample-barcoded 5' primer and a J-beta primer mix characterized a second PCR of roughly 6 to 11 cycles. TCRdb itself ran the 5' RACE reads through MiXCR, one entry per CDR3 protein. In the table there are 600,000 to 800,000 distinct CDR3 sequences, approximately 52% of which are singletons. Material: blood. These receptors all stem from a woman over 75 in good health.

This clonotype was seen at least ten times. This chain uses TRBV12-3 or TRBV12-4 with TRBJ1-2; D remains unclear. This CDR3 spans 14 amino acids. The V end lost 7 bases, the J end lost 7 bases, and 19 bases lay between the germline ends. The CDR3 DNA sequence: TGTGCCAGCATGGAGGAACGGCCCTCTCCTGGCTACACCTTC. Its protein is CASMEERPSPGYTF.

This clonotype was detected a few times. The V call is TRBV18, the J call TRBJ2-7, with D hard to call. The length of the CDR3 is 14 residues. Germline CDR1 KGHSH, CDR2 LQKENI. V was trimmed by 3 bases and J by 4 bases, leaving 13 bases between them. CDR3 nucleotides: TGTGCCAGCTCACCTTTTGGCAGGAGATACGAGCAGTACTTC. Residues: CASSPFGRRYEQYF.

About this clonotype itself: A much larger clone sits a single nucleotide away, making a read error possible. This rearrangement joins TRBV20-1 to TRBJ2-1; D is possibly TRBD1 (6 bases). Germline V gene data show CDR1 as DFQATT and CDR2 as SNEGSKA (reference sequence). CDR3 size: 14 residues. The V gene lost 8 bases and the J gene lost 0 bases, with 14 bases spanning the gap. CDR3 region: CSTATGSSYNEQFF. The CDR3 DNA reads as TGCAGTACTGCAACAGGGAGCTCCTACAATGAGCAGTTCTTC.

The chain carries TRBV27 and TRBJ1-2, with a possible D match to TRBD1 (6 bases). The CDR3 has 17 amino acids. The V gene lost 0 bases and the J gene lost 7 bases, with 21 bases spanning the gap. Per the germline V gene, CDR1 is MNHEY and CDR2 is SMNVEV (reference sequence). CDR3 protein: CASSLSAVYRAKRGYTF. CDR3 in DNA: TGTGCCAGCAGTTTATCCGCGGTGTACAGGGCCAAACGTGGCTACACCTTC.

This chain links TRBV14 with TRBJ1-2; D is perhaps TRBD1 (6 bases). Germline lookup yields CDR1 SGHDN and CDR2 FVKESK. Trimming stripped 1 base from V and 7 bases from J, with 19 bases between. CDR3 length equals 16 residues. The CDR3 DNA reads as TGTGCCAGCAGCCAAGTCATGGGGGGCGCTCTACGTGGCTACACCTTC. It encodes CASSQVMGGALRGYTF.

Worth noting for this clonotype: A read error is possible here, since a much larger clone lies one base away. V and J are TRBV3-1 and TRBJ2-3, with D possibly matching TRBD2 (5 bases). Deletions cut 5 bases from V and 5 bases from J, with 11 bases between. From germline, CDR1 is LGHDT and CDR2 YNNKEL (reference sequence). The CDR3 sequence is 13 residues long. The CDR3 DNA reads as TGTGCCAGCAGCGCATCGGGGAGAGATACGCAGTATTTT. The encoded protein is CASSASGRDTQYF.

This chain uses TRBV27 with TRBJ1-1; 7 bases line up with TRBD1. Germline CDR1 is MNHEY and CDR2 is SMNVEV (reference sequence). The CDR3 loop spans 17 amino acids. V trimming: 5 bases; J trimming: 4 bases; junction bases outside the gene matches: 16. The CDR3 sequence is CASSPGSGRGRGTEAFF. In DNA form, the CDR3 reads TGTGCCAGCAGTCCCGGGTCGGGGAGGGGGCGTGGCACTGAAGCTTTCTTT.

The chain is built from TRBV29-1 and TRBJ1-1; D unclear. The V gene lost 3 bases and the J gene lost 2 bases, with 7 bases spanning the gap. Germline lookup yields CDR1 SQVTM and CDR2 ANQGSEA. This CDR3 is built from 12 residues. The CDR3 region has the DNA TGCAGCGTTGACAGGCGTAACACTGAAGCTTTCTTT. Amino acid sequence: CSVDRRNTEAFF.

This clonotype was recorded many times. The chain carries TRBV7-2 and TRBJ2-1; TRBD2 is a possible D gene (5 bases). Germline values: CDR1 SGHTA, CDR2 FQGNSA. Trimming stripped 7 bases from V and 4 bases from J, with 14 bases between. This CDR3 comprises 14 residues. The CDR3 loop is CASTPGRVYNEQFF. The CDR3 coding sequence is TGTGCCAGCACCCCTGGGCGGGTGTACAATGAGCAGTTCTTC.

There are a few counts of this clonotype. One base away lies a much larger clone, so this may be a sequencing read error. The chain links TRBV7-2 to TRBJ2-1; D not resolved. The CDR3 is made up of 14 amino acids. The germline V and J ends were trimmed by 3 bases and 0 bases, with 6 bases remaining between them. The V gene's germline CDR1 is SGHTA and CDR2 FQGNSA. The CDR3 spells CASSLRSSYNEQFF. CDR3 coding DNA: TGTGCCAGCAGCTTGAGGAGCTCCTACAATGAGCAGTTCTTC.

This clonotype was seen ten or more times. The CDR3 sequence: CASGGRYIDEQYF. The DNA for the CDR3 is TGTGCCAGCGGGGGAAGGTACATCGACGAGCAGTACTTC. The V and J genes are TRBV6-1 and TRBJ2-7; either TRBD1 or TRBD2 may fit D (5 bases each). CDR3 size: 13 residues. V gave up 8 bases and J gave up 5 bases, with 16 bases separating them. From germline, CDR1 is MNHNS and CDR2 SASEGT.

This sequence joins TRBV5-4 and TRBJ2-3; 9 bases map to TRBD2. V lost 4 bases to trimming and J lost 0 bases; unmatched junction nucleotides: 3. The CDR3 extends over 15 amino acids. Germline-derived CDR1 and CDR2 are SGHNT and YYREEE (reference sequence). The CDR3 spells CASSHGLASTDTQYF. The CDR3 DNA reads TGTGCCAGCAGCCACGGACTAGCGAGCACAGATACGCAGTATTTT.

The chain couples TRBV3-1 to TRBJ1-2, with TRBD1 as a possible D gene (5 bases). This CDR3 has 13 residues. Germline CDR1 reads LGHDT; CDR2 reads YNNKEL (reference sequence). V gave up 4 bases and J gave up 7 bases, with 13 bases separating them. CDR3 loop: CASSPQRGRGYTF. As DNA, the CDR3 is TGTGCCAGCAGCCCCCAAAGGGGCCGTGGCTACACCTTC.

Remarks on this clonotype: Compared with germline, one end of the junction differs, possibly owing to a read error. The chain uses TRBV7-3 and TRBJ2-1, with D perhaps TRBD1 (6 bases). CDR3 length equals 14 residues. Germline loops: CDR1 SGHTA, CDR2 FQGTGA. As DNA, the CDR3 is TGCGCCAGCGGCTCTGACAGGTTCGGGGATGAGCAGTTCTTC. This gives the protein CASGSDRFGDEQFF.

This clonotype was observed at least ten times. The chain couples TRBV20-1 to TRBJ2-7; 13 nucleotides match TRBD2. Germline-derived CDR1 and CDR2 are DFQATT and SNEGSKA (reference sequence). Trimming took 5 bases from V and 4 from J; bases not matched to a gene: 2. This CDR3 region has 13 residues. The CDR3 DNA follows: TGCAGTGCTTCGGGACTAGCGGGATACGAGCAGTACTTC. This codes for CSASGLAGYEQYF.

V and J are TRBV7-9 and TRBJ2-3; tentatively, D is TRBD1 or TRBD2 (5 bases each). The CDR3 has 14 amino acids. CDR1 SEHNR and CDR2 FQNEAQ come from the germline V gene (reference sequence). Trimming shortened V by 1 base and J by 8 bases, and 13 bases separated the two germline ends. For the CDR3, the DNA is TGTGCCAGCAGCTTAGGAGGGGTGAGGGGTACGCAGTATTTT. Translating it yields CASSLGGVRGTQYF.

The table lists this clonotype with a few counts. This chain uses TRBV3-1 with TRBJ2-3, with a weak D call TRBD2 (6 bases). The V end was cut by 6 bases, the J end by 5 bases, with 15 bases between. The CDR3 extends over 14 amino acids. The germline gives CDR1 LGHDT, CDR2 YNNKEL (reference sequence). For the CDR3, the DNA is TGTGCCAGCAGGGGTGGAGGGTCCATAGATACGCAGTATTTT. This translates into CASRGGGSIDTQYF.

This clonotype was picked up many times. The genes are TRBV27 and TRBJ2-5; D is undetermined. V shed 5 bases and J shed 5 bases, with 12 bases lying between them. The CDR3 spans 13 residues. Germline V gene lookup returns CDR1 MNHEY and CDR2 SMNVEV (reference sequence). In DNA, the CDR3 is TGTGCCAGCAGTGTGTCCAGACTGGAGACCCAGTACTTC. Residues: CASSVSRLETQYF.

In regard to this clonotype: A much larger clone lies one base from this, so it may be a read error. V and J are TRBV9 and TRBJ1-2; D is unclear. Germline CDR1 and CDR2: SGDLS and YYNGEE. This CDR3 is built from 14 residues. V was cut by 3 bases and J by 5 bases, with 14 bases left in between. CDR3 bases: TGTGCCAGCAGCGCCGAGACCGCTCCTTATGGCTACACCTTC. It translates to CASSAETAPYGYTF.

J is TRBJ2-4 and V is TRBV9; possibly TRBD1 for D (5 bases). The germline V gene has CDR1 SGDLS and CDR2 YYNGEE. CDR3 length: 14 amino acids. V was shortened by 6 bases and J by 8 bases, with 18 bases between the two germline ends. CDR3 sequence: CASTESFQGYIQYF. The CDR3 DNA reads TGTGCCAGCACCGAAAGTTTCCAGGGTTACATTCAGTACTTC.

In regard to this clonotype: It may be a read error: a sequence one base away is much more abundant. This chain joins TRBV5-5 and TRBJ2-1, with unresolved D. Trimming removed 1 base at V and 7 bases at J, with 9 bases between. The CDR3 covers 13 residues. Germline V gene lookup returns CDR1 SGHKS and CDR2 YYEKEE (reference sequence). CDR3 protein: CASSLSKMNEQFF. As DNA, the CDR3 is TGTGCCAGCAGCTTGTCCAAGATGAATGAGCAGTTCTTC.

This clonotype was counted a few times. J is TRBJ2-3 and V is TRBV3-1; maybe TRBD1 (6 bases). Germline assignment: CDR1 LGHDT and CDR2 YNNKEL (reference sequence). With 3 bases removed from V and 6 bases from J, the gap between germline ends came to 19 bases. The CDR3 spans 16 residues. The DNA of the CDR3 is TGTGCCAGCAGCCACCAGACGGGGACAACGTGGGATACGCAGTATTTT. Encoded protein: CASSHQTGTTWDTQYF.

This clonotype was recorded at least ten times. V and J are TRBV28 and TRBJ2-3, with a possible D match to TRBD2 (6 bases). The CDR3 is 15 amino acids. Germline V gene lookup returns CDR1 MDHEN and CDR2 SYDVKM. Trimming took 7 bases from V and 1 from J, leaving 15 bases between them. The CDR3 loop is CASTPAGTGTDTQYF. In DNA, the CDR3 is TGTGCCAGCACCCCGGCGGGAACGGGCACAGATACGCAGTATTTT.

Notes on this clonotype: A read error may be the cause here, since a much bigger clone is one base away. The chain combines TRBV7-9 with TRBJ1-6; D is ambiguous. The germline V gene has CDR1 SEHNR and CDR2 FQNEAQ (reference sequence). The CDR3 length is 14 residues. The CDR3, as DNA: TGTGCCAGCAGCTTAGATGTCCGAAATTTACCCCTCCACTTT. Translation: CASSLDVRNLPLHF.

This chain connects TRBV5-5 to TRBJ1-6, with TRBD1 as a possible D gene (6 bases). Germline V lookup: CDR1 SGHKS, CDR2 YYEKEE (reference sequence). This CDR3 region has 15 residues. V lost 0 bases and J 10 bases, leaving 14 bases between the germline ends. In DNA form, the CDR3 reads TGTGCCAGCAGCTTGGAGGGGGGGTACCAATCACCCCTCCACTTT. It specifies CASSLEGGYQSPLHF.

About this clonotype: A read error may explain this, as a much larger clone is one base away. The chain combines TRBV24-1 with TRBJ2-7, with 15 positions matching TRBD2. The V segment lost 7 bases and the J segment 9 bases; nucleotides outside the gene matches: 3. The CDR3 length is 13 residues. Germline V gives CDR1 KGHDR, CDR2 SFDVKD. The CDR3 bases are TGTGCCACCAGCGGGACTAGCGGGAGGAGGCAGTACTTC. Translating it yields CATSGTSGRRQYF.

This chain connects TRBV10-3 to TRBJ2-5; 12 nucleotides align to TRBD2. The CDR3 runs 17 residues. The J segment lost 2 bases and the V segment lost 2 bases, leaving 6 bases of the junction unmatched. CDR1 ENHRY and CDR2 SYGVKD come from the germline V gene. As DNA, the CDR3 is TGTGCCATCAGTGAGCTAGCGGGGGGGTCAAAACAAGAGACCCAGTACTTC. It yields the protein CAISELAGGSKQETQYF.